This TCR beta chain was profiled in a study of blood T cells in healthy people across ages (dated by TCRdb to between 2014 and 2016). Regarding the study in general: Template switching captured roughly one uniquely barcoded TCR beta cDNA molecule per two T cells in model experiments. To track age-related changes in TCR beta repertoire diversity, the study relied on deep sequencing normalized with unique cDNA molecular identifiers. Four age groups were formed from the donors: young (average about 15 years), middle-aged (roughly 38), aged (roughly 59) and long-lived (less than 85). To avoid experimental bias, donors of different ages were distributed randomly across sequencing lanes. The study analyzed two additional independent replicas of 1 million unique cDNA reads from the same blood draw for two donors, one aged 18 to 29 and one aged 80 or older.

The library came from 5' RACE. A second PCR of about 6 to 11 cycles was run with a J-beta primer mix and a sample-barcoded 5' primer. A template-switch 5' adaptor carrying 12 random nucleotides introduced a unique molecular identifier onto each TCR beta cDNA molecule. Each sample yielded at least 2.5 million CDR3-containing paired-end reads. The Mint cDNA synthesis kit, primed by a TRBC-specific oligonucleotide, was used to synthesize first-strand cDNA from all RNA. All cDNA was treated with uracil-DNA glycosylase and then went through a first 18-cycle PCR with the universal primers M1SS and BC2_uni_R. The published analysis was carried out like this. For normalization, 1 million high-quality reads were randomly selected from each sample, with every read carrying a distinct molecular identifier. Instead of being binned into consensus sequences, reads that shared molecular identifiers were thrown out. CDR3 identification, clonotype clustering and error correction used MiTCR with a Q25 quality threshold and the strictest error-elimination algorithm. A nonparametric unseen species model with Euler transformation was used to estimate a lower bound on total TCR beta diversity. TCRdb's own reprocessing of the public reads used fastp at Q25 and MiXCR and kept productive beta chains. When rows share a CDR3 protein, they turn into one entry using the most common DNA and genes. In this record, the V and J calls reflect TCRdb's handling and not the investigators' own analysis. This sample holds some 1.8 million distinct CDR3 sequences; 39% were observed only once. Roughly 23% of the sample rests with the top ten.

The roughly 39 donors, aged 6 to 90 years, were systemically healthy Caucasian individuals from Russia. Each donor gave about 9.7 milliliters of peripheral blood, drawn into EDTA-treated Vacutainer tubes. PBMCs were isolated by Ficoll-Paque density-gradient centrifugation, with at least 6.5 million obtained per sample. Trizol reagent was used to extract total RNA from PBMCs, with at least 6 micrograms per sample. For every donor, an aliquot of PBMCs went through flow cytometry to measure the percentages of naive CD45RAhigh/CD27high T cells. Per the germline V gene, SGHTA is the CDR1 and FQGNSA is the CDR2. Cut back by 3 bases and 2 bases, the V and J ends lie 12 bases apart. The CDR3 contains 15 residues, cysteine and phenylalanine counted. Of all the DNA, just the CDR3 is kept, 45 bases in frame from base 1. With respect to this clonotype: Its antigen is currently not known. Base-call qualities are not available, and no considerably larger clone is one nucleotide away.

On the study overall, not on this receptor specifically: Observed TCR beta diversity correlated strongly with the percentage of naive T cells measured by flow cytometry. Compared with the aged group, more naive CD4+ T cells, fewer expanded clones and increased TCR diversity were shown by the long-lived group, suggesting age selection. Total diversity estimates from one million sequenced T cells were considered lower bounds and underestimates. The CMV infection status of donors was not known, potentially confounding age-related changes in expanded clonotypes. Conclusive comparison of naive and antigen-experienced compartments was prevented by the profiling of bulk unsorted PBMCs. As age increased, observed TCR beta diversity per million T cells dropped in a roughly linear way, and a significant reduction was already evident by age around 41.

This receptor was identified in a human donor in good health. The rearranged segments are TRBV7-2 and TRBJ2-3; the D segment cannot be called with confidence. The sample consisted of blood. The CDR3 protein sequence reads: CASSFRTPVTDTQYF. The DNA reads TGTGCCAGCAGCTTTAGAACACCAGTCACAGATACGCAGTATTTT.